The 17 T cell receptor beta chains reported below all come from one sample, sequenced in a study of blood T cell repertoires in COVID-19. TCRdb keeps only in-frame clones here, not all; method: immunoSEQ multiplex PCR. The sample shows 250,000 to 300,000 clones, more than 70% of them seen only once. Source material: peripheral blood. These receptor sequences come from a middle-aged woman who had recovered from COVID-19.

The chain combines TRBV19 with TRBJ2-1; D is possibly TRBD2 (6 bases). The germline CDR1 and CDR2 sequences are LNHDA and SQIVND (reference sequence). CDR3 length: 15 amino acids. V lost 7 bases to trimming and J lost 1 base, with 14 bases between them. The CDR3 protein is CASTPRDWSYNEQFF. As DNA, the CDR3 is TGTGCCAGTACCCCGCGGGATTGGTCCTACAATGAGCAGTTCTTC. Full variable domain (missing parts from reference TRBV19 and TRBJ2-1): DGGITQSPKYLFRKEGQNVTLSCEQNLNHDAMYWYRQDPGQGLRLIYYSQIVNDFQKGDIAEGYSVSREKKESFPLTVTSAQKNPTAFYLCASTPRDWSYNEQFFGPGTRLTVL.

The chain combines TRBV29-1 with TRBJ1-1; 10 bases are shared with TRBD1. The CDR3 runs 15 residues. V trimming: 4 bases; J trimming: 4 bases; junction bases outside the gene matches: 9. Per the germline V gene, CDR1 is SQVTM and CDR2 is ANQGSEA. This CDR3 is CSVVHRQGASTEAFF. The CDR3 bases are TGCAGCGTTGTCCACCGACAGGGGGCGAGCACTGAAGCTTTCTTT.

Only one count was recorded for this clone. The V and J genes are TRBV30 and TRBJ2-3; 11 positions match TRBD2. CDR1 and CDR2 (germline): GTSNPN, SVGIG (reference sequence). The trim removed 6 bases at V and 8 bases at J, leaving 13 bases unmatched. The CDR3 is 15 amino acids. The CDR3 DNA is TGTGCCTGCCAGGGGGTAGCGGGAGGGCCGGGTACGCAGTATTTT. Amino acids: CACQGVAGGPGTQYF. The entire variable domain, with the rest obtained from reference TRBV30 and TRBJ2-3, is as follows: SQTIHQWPATLVQPVGSPLSLECTVEGTSNPNLYWYRQAAGRGLQLLFYSVGIGQISSEVPQNLSASRPQDRQFILSSKKLLLSDSGFYLCACQGVAGGPGTQYFGPGTRLTVL.

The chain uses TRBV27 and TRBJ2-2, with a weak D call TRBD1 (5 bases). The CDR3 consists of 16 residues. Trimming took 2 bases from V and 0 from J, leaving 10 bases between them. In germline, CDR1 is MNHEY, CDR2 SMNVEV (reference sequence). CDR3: CASSLGQTPNTGELFF. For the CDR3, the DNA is TGTGCCAGCAGTTTAGGACAAACCCCGAACACCGGGGAGCTGTTTTTT.

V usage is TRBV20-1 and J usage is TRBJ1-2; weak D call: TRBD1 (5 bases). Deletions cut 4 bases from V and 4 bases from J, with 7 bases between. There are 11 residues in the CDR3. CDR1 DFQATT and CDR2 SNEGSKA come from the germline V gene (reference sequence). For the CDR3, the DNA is TGCAGTGCTAACGGGGGCTATGGCTACACCTTC. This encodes CSANGGYGYTF.

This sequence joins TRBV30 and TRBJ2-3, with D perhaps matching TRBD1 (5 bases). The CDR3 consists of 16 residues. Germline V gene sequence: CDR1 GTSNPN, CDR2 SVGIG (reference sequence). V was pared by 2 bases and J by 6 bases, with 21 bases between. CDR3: CAWSIQWGSNRDTQYF. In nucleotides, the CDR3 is TGTGCCTGGAGTATACAGTGGGGCTCAAACAGGGATACGCAGTATTTT.

For the CDR3, the DNA is TGCAGTGCTAGTCGCAGGGATACGCAGTATTTT. This sequence encodes CSASRRDTQYF. The chain uses TRBV20-1 and TRBJ2-3; no clear D. Trimming took off 3 bases at V and 6 bases at J, with 7 bases between the two ends. CDR1 DFQATT and CDR2 SNEGSKA come from the germline V gene (reference sequence). The CDR3 has 11 residues.

The CDR3 sequence: CASSLRPSGSGYEQYF. In nucleotides, the CDR3 is TGTGCCAGCAGCTTAAGGCCTAGCGGGAGTGGATACGAGCAGTACTTC. V is TRBV7-6 and J is TRBJ2-7; 10 nucleotides line up with TRBD2. The CDR3 totals 16 residues. V lost 2 bases to trimming and J lost 4 bases; unmatched junction nucleotides: 8. Germline V gene data show CDR1 as SGHVS and CDR2 as FNYEAQ. Full variable domain (rest looked up from reference TRBV7-6 and TRBJ2-7): GAGVSQSPRYKVTKRGQDVALRCDPISGHVSLYWYRQALGQGPEFLTYFNYEAQQDKSGLPNDRFSAERPEGSISTLTIQRTEQRDSAMYRCASSLRPSGSGYEQYFGPGTRLTVT.

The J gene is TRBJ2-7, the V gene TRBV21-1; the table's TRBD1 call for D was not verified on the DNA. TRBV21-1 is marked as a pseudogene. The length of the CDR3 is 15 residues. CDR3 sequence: CASTTTNGTGVEQYV. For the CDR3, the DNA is TGTGCCAGCACCACAACTAACGGGACAGGGGTCGAGCAGTACGTC.

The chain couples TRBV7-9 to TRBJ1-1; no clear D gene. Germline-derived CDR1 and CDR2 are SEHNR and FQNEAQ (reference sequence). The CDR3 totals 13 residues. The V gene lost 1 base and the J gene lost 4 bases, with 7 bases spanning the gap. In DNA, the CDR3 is TGTGCCAGCAGCTTAGAATCCGGCACTGAAGCTTTCTTT. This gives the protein CASSLESGTEAFF.

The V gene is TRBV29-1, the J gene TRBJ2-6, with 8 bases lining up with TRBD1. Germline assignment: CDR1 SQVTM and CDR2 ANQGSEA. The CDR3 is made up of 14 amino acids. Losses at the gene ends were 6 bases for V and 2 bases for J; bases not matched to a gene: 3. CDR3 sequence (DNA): TGCAGCGTCCCAGGGGGCGCTGGGGCCAACGTCCTGACTTTC. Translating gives CSVPGGAGANVLTF.

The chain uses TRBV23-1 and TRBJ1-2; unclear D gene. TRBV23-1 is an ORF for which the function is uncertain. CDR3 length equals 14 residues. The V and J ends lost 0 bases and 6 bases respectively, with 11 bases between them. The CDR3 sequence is CASSQSAGRHGYTF. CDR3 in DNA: TGCGCCAGCAGTCAATCGGCAGGTCGGCATGGCTACACCTTC.

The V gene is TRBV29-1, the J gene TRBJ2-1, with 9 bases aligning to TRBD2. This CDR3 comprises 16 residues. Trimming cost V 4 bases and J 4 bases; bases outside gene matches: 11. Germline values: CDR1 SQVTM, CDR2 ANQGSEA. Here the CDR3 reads CSVALAGTSPYNEQFF. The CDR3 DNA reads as TGCAGCGTTGCCCTGGCCGGGACTAGCCCATACAATGAGCAGTTCTTC.

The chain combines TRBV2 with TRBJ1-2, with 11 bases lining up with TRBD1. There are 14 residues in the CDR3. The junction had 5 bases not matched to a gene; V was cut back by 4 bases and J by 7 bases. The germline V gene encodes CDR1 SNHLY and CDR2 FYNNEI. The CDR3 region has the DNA TGTGCCAGCAGTGGGGGACAGGGGGTAGGTGGCTACACCTTC. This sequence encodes CASSGGQGVGGYTF. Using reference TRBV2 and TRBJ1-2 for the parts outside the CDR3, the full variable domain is EPEVTQTPSHQVTQMGQEVILRCVPISNHLYFYWYRQILGQKVEFLVSFYNNEISEKSEIFDDQFSVERPDGSNFTLKIRSTKLEDSAMYFCASSGGQGVGGYTFGSGTRLTVV.

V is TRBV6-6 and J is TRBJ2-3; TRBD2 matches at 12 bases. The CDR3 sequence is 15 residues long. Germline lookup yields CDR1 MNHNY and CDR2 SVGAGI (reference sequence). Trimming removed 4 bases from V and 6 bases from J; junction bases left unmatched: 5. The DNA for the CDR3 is TGTGCCAGCAGTTGGGCTAGCGGGAGGGGGGATACGCAGTATTTT. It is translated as CASSWASGRGDTQYF.

CDR3 sequence reads: CASSAGLSVEKLFF. CDR3 in DNA: TGTGCCAGCAGCGCCGGACTAAGTGTGGAAAAACTGTTTTTT. The chain recombines TRBV9 with TRBJ1-4; D is unresolved. The CDR3 has 14 amino acids. The germline CDR1 and CDR2 sequences are SGDLS and YYNGEE. The V end lost 3 bases, the J end lost 8 bases, and 14 bases lay between the germline ends.

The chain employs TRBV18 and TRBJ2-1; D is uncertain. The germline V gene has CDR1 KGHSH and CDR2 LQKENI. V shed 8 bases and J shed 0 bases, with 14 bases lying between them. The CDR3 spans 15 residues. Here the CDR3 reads CASAPQVISYNEQFF. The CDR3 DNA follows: TGTGCCAGCGCCCCTCAGGTGATCTCCTACAATGAGCAGTTCTTC. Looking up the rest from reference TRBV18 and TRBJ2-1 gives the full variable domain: NAGVMQNPRHLVRRRGQEARLRCSPMKGHSHVYWYRQLPEEGLKFMVYLQKENIIDESGMPKERFSAEFPKEGPSILRIQQVVRGDSAAYFCASAPQVISYNEQFFGPGTRLTVL.